Following are 9 T cell receptor beta chains from one sample sequenced in a study of T cell repertoires in cytomegalovirus infection. Each CDR3 protein is one row after TCRdb ran MiXCR on the reads. The top ten clones hold 59% of a sample with 200,000 to 250,000 distinct CDR3 sequences, 35% to 40% of them seen once. No antigen has been assigned to these receptors. The specimen comprised CD8+ T cells from cultured PBMCs, sampled from culture after CMV antigen stimulation. The source is a human donor in good health (CMV status not recorded). Some clones in this sample may be carry-over from other donors' samples.

V gene TRBV11-2 combines with J gene TRBJ2-1, with no clear D. This CDR3 region has 16 residues. Germline lookup yields CDR1 SGHAT and CDR2 FQNNGV. Trimming pared 2 bases from V and 2 bases from J, leaving 13 bases between. CDR3 amino acids: CASSLTLGGAYNEQFF. Here the CDR3 DNA reads TGTGCCAGCAGCTTAACACTCGGTGGTGCCTACAATGAGCAGTTCTTC.

This clonotype has a single count. The rearrangement uses TRBV27 and TRBJ2-7; the match to TRBD1 covers 7 bases. The V gene end was trimmed by 6 bases and the J gene end by 2 bases; junction bases not matched to a gene: 4. The germline gives CDR1 MNHEY, CDR2 SMNVEV (reference sequence). CDR3 length: 13 residues. CDR3 loop: CASRRTGTYEQYF. The DNA for the CDR3 is TGTGCCAGCAGGAGGACAGGAACCTACGAGCAGTACTTC.

The table lists this clonotype with a few counts. V gene TRBV7-9 combines with J gene TRBJ1-3; perhaps TRBD1 as D (5 bases). CDR3 length equals 15 residues. Germline V lookup: CDR1 SEHNR, CDR2 FQNEAQ (reference sequence). The V gene lost 4 bases and the J gene lost 0 bases, with 10 bases spanning the gap. CDR3 DNA: TGTGCCAGCAGCTCCCCCAGGGACTCTGGAAACACCATATATTTT. Amino acid sequence: CASSSPRDSGNTIYF.

This clonotype turned up a few times. The chain recombines TRBV7-6 with TRBJ2-7; D call uncertain. Per the germline V gene, CDR1 is SGHVS and CDR2 is FNYEAQ. Trimming left V 0 bases short and J 7 bases short, with 13 bases between. CDR3 length: 14 amino acids. Here the CDR3 reads CASSLAGQVREQYF. The DNA of the CDR3 is TGTGCCAGCAGCTTAGCTGGTCAGGTCCGGGAGCAGTACTTC.

Note on this clonotype: The germline gene is not matched at one end of the junction; a read error may be the cause. The rearrangement uses TRBV11-2 and TRBJ1-1, with TRBD1 matching 8 bases. This CDR3 comprises 13 residues. Germline-derived CDR1 and CDR2 are SGHAT and FQNNGV. CDR3: CGSSLDRGTEAFF. CDR3 DNA: TGTGGCAGCAGCCTAGACAGGGGCACTGAAGCTTTCTTT. The variable domain in full, completed from reference TRBV11-2 and TRBJ1-1, reads EAGVAQSPRYKIIEKRQSVAFWCNPISGHATLYWYQQILGQGPKLLIQFQNNGVVDDSQLPKDRFSAERLKGVDSTLKIQPAKLEDSAVYLCGSSLDRGTEAFFGQGTRLTVV.

The genes are TRBV7-9 and TRBJ2-3; 8 nucleotides agree with TRBD2. Germline V gene data show CDR1 as SEHNR and CDR2 as FQNEAQ (reference sequence). V dropped 1 base and J dropped 3; count of bases not matched to a gene: 6. This CDR3 comprises 16 residues. CDR3 residues: CASSLGTSGETDTQYF. CDR3 sequence (DNA): TGTGCCAGCAGCTTAGGTACTAGCGGAGAGACAGATACGCAGTATTTT.

This clonotype has a handful of counts. This chain connects TRBV28 to TRBJ2-1, with D possibly TRBD2 on 6 matching bases. With 5 bases removed from V and 9 bases from J, the gap between germline ends came to 23 bases. The CDR3 length is 16 residues. Germline CDR1 reads MDHEN; CDR2 reads SYDVKM. CDR3 coding DNA: TGTGCCAGCAGTAAACCTACTAGCCCATTTCGCACTGAGCAGTTCTTC. Translated, it gives CASSKPTSPFRTEQFF.

This clonotype was observed a handful of times. The V gene is TRBV7-8, the J gene TRBJ1-4; D unclear. Germline-derived CDR1 and CDR2 are SGHVS and FQNEAQ. This CDR3 comprises 15 residues. Between the trimmed V and J ends, which lost 1 base and 6 bases, there was a span of 12 bases. The CDR3 is CASSLGGRGHEKLFF. The CDR3 region has the DNA TGTGCCAGCAGCTTAGGCGGCCGCGGGCATGAAAAACTGTTTTTT. The full variable domain, its missing parts supplied by reference TRBV7-8 and TRBJ1-4, is GAGVSQSPRYKVAKRGQDVALRCDPISGHVSLFWYQQALGQGPEFLTYFQNEAQLDKSGLPSDRFFAERPEGSVSTLKIQRTQQEDSAVYLCASSLGGRGHEKLFFGSGTQLSVL.

Many counts were recorded for this clonotype. The V gene is TRBV27, the J gene TRBJ2-3, with TRBD2 matching over 8 bases. The CDR3 length is 15 residues. Germline V gives CDR1 MNHEY, CDR2 SMNVEV (reference sequence). V lost 2 bases, J lost 2 bases, and 3 bases stayed unmatched. The CDR3 region is CASSLRAGDTDTQYF. The CDR3 coding sequence is TGTGCCAGCAGTTTACGAGCGGGAGACACAGATACGCAGTATTTT.